This T cell receptor (beta chain) was observed in a study of blood T cell repertoires in COVID-19. Study as a whole: PBMCs, B-cell-depleted T cells, or T cells were the source of the cDNA or gDNA that made up the material.

Germline-derived CDR1 and CDR2 are MNHEY and SVGAGI. Trimming took off 0 bases at V and 1 base at J, with 7 bases between the two ends. This CDR3 has 15 residues. The assay was immunoSEQ multiplex PCR, and TCRdb's table has in-frame clones only and misses some. This sample has roughly 63,000 clones, with 79% found just once. The TCR sequence derives from a human donor in a cohort sampled during active COVID-19. The sequencing input was peripheral blood. This chain links TRBV6-5 with TRBJ2-4; perhaps TRBD1 as D (6 bases). The CDR3 DNA is TGTGCCAGCAGTTACTCGAGGGGGGCCAAAAACATTCAGTACTTC. This translates into CASSYSRGAKNIQYF.